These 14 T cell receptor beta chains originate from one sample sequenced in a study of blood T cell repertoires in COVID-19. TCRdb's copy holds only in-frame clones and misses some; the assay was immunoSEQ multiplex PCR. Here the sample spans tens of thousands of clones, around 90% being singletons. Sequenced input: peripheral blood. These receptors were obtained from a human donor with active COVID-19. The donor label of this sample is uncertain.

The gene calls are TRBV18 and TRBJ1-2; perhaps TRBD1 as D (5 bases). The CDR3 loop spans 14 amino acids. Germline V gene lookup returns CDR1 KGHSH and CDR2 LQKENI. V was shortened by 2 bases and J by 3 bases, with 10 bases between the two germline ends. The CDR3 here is CASSPRQTDYGYTF. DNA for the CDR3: TGTGCCAGCTCACCAAGGCAGACAGACTATGGCTACACCTTC.

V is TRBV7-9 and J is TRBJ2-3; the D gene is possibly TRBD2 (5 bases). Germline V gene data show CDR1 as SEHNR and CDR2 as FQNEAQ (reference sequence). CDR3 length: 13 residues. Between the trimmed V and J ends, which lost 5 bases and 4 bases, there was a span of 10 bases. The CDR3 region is CASSNSGADTQYF. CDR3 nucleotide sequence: TGTGCCAGCAGCAACTCCGGGGCAGATACGCAGTATTTT.

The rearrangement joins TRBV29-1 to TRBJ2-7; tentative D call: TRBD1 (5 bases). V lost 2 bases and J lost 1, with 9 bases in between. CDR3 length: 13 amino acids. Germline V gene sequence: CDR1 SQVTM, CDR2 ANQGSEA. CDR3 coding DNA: TGCAGCGTTGAATTTGGGGCATCCTACGAGCAGTACTTC. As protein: CSVEFGASYEQYF.

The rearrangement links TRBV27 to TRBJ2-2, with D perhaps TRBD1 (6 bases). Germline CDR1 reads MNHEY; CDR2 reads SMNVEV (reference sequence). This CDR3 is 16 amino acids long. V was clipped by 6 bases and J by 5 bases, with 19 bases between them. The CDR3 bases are TGTGCCAGCAGCCCGGGGCAGGGGTTATGGACCGGGGAGCTGTTTTTT. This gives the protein CASSPGQGLWTGELFF.

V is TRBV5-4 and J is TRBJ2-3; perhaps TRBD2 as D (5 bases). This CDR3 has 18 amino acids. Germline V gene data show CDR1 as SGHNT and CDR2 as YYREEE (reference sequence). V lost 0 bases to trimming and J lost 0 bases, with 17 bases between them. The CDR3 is CASSLALASGSSTDTQYF. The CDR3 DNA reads TGTGCCAGCAGCTTGGCCTTGGCGAGCGGATCTAGCACAGATACGCAGTATTTT.

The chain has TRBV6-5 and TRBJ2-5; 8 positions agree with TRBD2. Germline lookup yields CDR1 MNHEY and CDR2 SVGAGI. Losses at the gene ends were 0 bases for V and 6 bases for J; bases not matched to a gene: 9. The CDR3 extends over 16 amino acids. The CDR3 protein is CASSYSGGAGLKTQYF. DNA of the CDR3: TGTGCCAGCAGTTACTCCGGGGGGGCAGGGTTGAAGACCCAGTACTTC.

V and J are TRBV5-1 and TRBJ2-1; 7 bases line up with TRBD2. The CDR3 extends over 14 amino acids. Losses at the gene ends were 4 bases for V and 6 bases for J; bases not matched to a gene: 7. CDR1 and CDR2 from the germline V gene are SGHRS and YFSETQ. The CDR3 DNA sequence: TGCGCCAGCAGCACGACTAGCTGGGGCAATGAGCAGTTCTTC. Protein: CASSTTSWGNEQFF.

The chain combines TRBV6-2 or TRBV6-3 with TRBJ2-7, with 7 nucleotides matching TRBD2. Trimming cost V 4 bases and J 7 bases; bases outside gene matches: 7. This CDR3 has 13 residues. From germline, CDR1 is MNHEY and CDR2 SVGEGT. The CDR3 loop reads CASSSTSSGEQYF. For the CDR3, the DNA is TGTGCCAGCAGTTCGACTAGCTCGGGTGAGCAGTACTTC.

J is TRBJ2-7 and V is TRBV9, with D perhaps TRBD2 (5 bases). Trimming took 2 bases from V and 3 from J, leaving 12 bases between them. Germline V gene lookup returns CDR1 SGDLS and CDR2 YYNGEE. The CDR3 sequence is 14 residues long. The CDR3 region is CASSVRWESYEQYF. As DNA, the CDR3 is TGTGCCAGCAGCGTCCGTTGGGAGAGCTACGAGCAGTACTTC. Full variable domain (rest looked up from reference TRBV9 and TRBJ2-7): DSGVTQTPKHLITATGQRVTLRCSPRSGDLSVYWYQQSLDQGLQFLIQYYNGEERAKGNILERFSAQQFPDLHSELNLSSLELGDSALYFCASSVRWESYEQYFGPGTRLTVT.

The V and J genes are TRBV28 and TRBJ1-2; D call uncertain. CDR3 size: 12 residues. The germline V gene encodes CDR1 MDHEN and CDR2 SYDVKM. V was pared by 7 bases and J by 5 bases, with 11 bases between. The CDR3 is CASTMTPYGYTF. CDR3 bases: TGTGCCAGCACTATGACACCTTATGGCTACACCTTC.

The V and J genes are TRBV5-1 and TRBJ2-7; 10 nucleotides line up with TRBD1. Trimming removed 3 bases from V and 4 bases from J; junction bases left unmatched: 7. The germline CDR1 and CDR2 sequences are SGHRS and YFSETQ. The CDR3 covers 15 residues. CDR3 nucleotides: TGCGCCAGCAGCTCGACCGGGACAGGGGTGTACGAGCAGTACTTC. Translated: CASSSTGTGVYEQYF.

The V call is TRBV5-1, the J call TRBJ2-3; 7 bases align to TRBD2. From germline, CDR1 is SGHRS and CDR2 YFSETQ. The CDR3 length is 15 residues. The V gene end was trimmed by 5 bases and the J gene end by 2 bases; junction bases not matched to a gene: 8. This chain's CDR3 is CASSLGGKNTDTQYF. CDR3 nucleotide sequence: TGCGCCAGCAGTCTGGGGGGGAAAAACACAGATACGCAGTATTTT.

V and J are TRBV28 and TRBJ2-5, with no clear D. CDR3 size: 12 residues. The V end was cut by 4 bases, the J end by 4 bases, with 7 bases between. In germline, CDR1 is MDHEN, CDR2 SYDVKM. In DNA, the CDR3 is TGTGCCAGCAGTTGGAGAGCAGAGACCCAGTACTTC. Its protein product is CASSWRAETQYF.

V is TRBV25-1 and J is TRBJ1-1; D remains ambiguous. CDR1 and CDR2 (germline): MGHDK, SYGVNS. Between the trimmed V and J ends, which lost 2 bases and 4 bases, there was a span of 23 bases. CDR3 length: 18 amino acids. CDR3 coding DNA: TGTGCCAGCAGTGAACCCACATCGCGGACGGGAGGAGGCACTGAAGCTTTCTTT. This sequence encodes CASSEPTSRTGGGTEAFF. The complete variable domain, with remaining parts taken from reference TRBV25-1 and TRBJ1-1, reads EADIYQTPRYLVIGTGKKITLECSQTMGHDKMYWYQQDPGMELHLIHYSYGVNSTEKGDLSSESTVSRIRTEHFPLTLESARPSHTSQYLCASSEPTSRTGGGTEAFFGQGTRLTVV.